The next 15 T cell receptor beta chains were all read from a single sample in a study of blood T cells in healthy people across ages. A second PCR of about 7 to 12 cycles used a sample-barcoded 5' primer and a J-beta primer mix. TCRdb reanalysed the 5' RACE reads using MiXCR and keeps one entry per CDR3 protein. Here the sample spans about 680,000 distinct CDR3 sequences, about half being singletons. The sample consisted of blood. All receptors derive from a woman aged 55-69 years in good health.

The CDR3, as DNA: TGTGCCAGCAGCTTAGTTAGGGAGGCTGAGCAGTTCTTC. Translating it yields CASSLVREAEQFF. The J gene is TRBJ2-1, the V gene TRBV7-2, with D possibly TRBD2 on 6 matching bases. V lost 1 base and J lost 9, with 10 bases in between. This CDR3 is 13 amino acids long. Germline V lookup: CDR1 SGHTA, CDR2 FQGNSA.

The CDR3 region is CASSLGGAEETQYF. CDR3 coding DNA: TGCGCCAGCAGCTTGGGGGGGGCCGAAGAGACCCAGTACTTC. The chain uses TRBV5-1 and TRBJ2-5; D tentatively fits TRBD1 or TRBD2 (6 bases each). Germline V lookup: CDR1 SGHRS, CDR2 YFSETQ. The CDR3 runs to 14 residues. V lost 0 bases and J 3 bases, leaving 9 bases between the germline ends.

This chain links TRBV20-1 with TRBJ2-7; D is uncertain. The V and J ends lost 2 bases and 2 bases respectively, with 13 bases between them. CDR1 is DFQATT and CDR2 is SNEGSKA in the germline V gene (reference sequence). There are 14 residues in the CDR3. CDR3 coding DNA: TGCAGTGCTAGATACCCCCATAACGCCTACGAGCAGTACTTC. Its protein product is CSARYPHNAYEQYF.

The J gene is TRBJ1-1, the V gene TRBV2; D ambiguous. V dropped 7 bases and J dropped 1 base, with 7 bases sitting between them. Looked up from germline, CDR1 is SNHLY and CDR2 is FYNNEI. There are 12 residues in the CDR3. The CDR3 sequence: CASTQENTEAFF. The CDR3 coding sequence is TGTGCCAGCACGCAGGAGAACACTGAAGCTTTCTTT.

As for this clonotype: A read error may explain this, as a much larger clone is one base away. The chain has TRBV29-1 and TRBJ2-7; D unclear. The DNA matches TRBJ2-5 better at its end, which makes the J call doubtful. There are 11 residues in the CDR3. The germline V gene has CDR1 SQVTM and CDR2 ANQGSEA. CDR3 sequence reads: CSGVGRETQYF. Written as DNA, the CDR3 is TGCAGCGGTGTTGGTAGGGAGACCCAGTACTTC.

This clonotype has only a few counts. V and J are TRBV20-1 and TRBJ2-1, with 10 bases fitting TRBD2. The J segment lost 4 bases and the V segment lost 3 bases, leaving 12 bases of the junction unmatched. The germline CDR1 and CDR2 sequences are DFQATT and SNEGSKA (reference sequence). The CDR3 extends over 17 amino acids. The DNA of the CDR3 is TGCAGTGCTAGCCCTGGGGGACTAGCGAGATTATACAATGAGCAGTTCTTC. Translated, it gives CSASPGGLARLYNEQFF.

The chain recombines TRBV28 with TRBJ2-1; 7 bases map to TRBD1. The V and J ends lost 5 bases and 5 bases, in that order; junction bases with no gene match: 9. Germline V gives CDR1 MDHEN, CDR2 SYDVKM. This CDR3 region has 15 residues. Here the CDR3 reads CASSRHTGDHNEQFF. The CDR3 DNA follows: TGTGCCAGCAGTCGACATACAGGGGATCACAATGAGCAGTTCTTC.

The chain employs TRBV24-1 and TRBJ2-1; 14 nucleotides match TRBD2. J was trimmed by 8 bases and V by 3 bases; bases with no gene match: 8. This CDR3 is 17 amino acids long. Germline V CDR1 and CDR2: KGHDR, SFDVKD. The CDR3 DNA follows: TGTGCCACCAGTGATGCAGGGACTAGCGGGAGTGCCCATGAGCAGTTCTTC. It translates to CATSDAGTSGSAHEQFF.

V usage is TRBV7-2 and J usage is TRBJ2-1; 10 positions agree with TRBD2. The germline V gene has CDR1 SGHTA and CDR2 FQGNSA. CDR3 length: 15 amino acids. V was clipped by 1 base and J by 8 bases; unmatched bases: 5. For the CDR3, the DNA is TGTGCCAGCAGCTTAGAAGCGGGAGGGCCGTATGAGCAGTTCTTC. Translated: CASSLEAGGPYEQFF.

This clonotype was counted ten times or more. The gene calls are TRBV9 and TRBJ2-1; maybe TRBD2 (6 bases). Germline V gives CDR1 SGDLS, CDR2 YYNGEE. This CDR3 is 15 amino acids long. Trimming left V 2 bases short and J 4 bases short, with 13 bases between. The CDR3 sequence is CASSVRDSPYNEQFF. The CDR3 bases are TGTGCCAGCAGCGTTCGGGACTCCCCGTACAATGAGCAGTTCTTC.

As to this clonotype: A junction end diverges from the germline sequence, so it may reflect a read error. J is TRBJ2-5 and V is TRBV5-1; D might be TRBD2 (6 bases). The J call may be incorrect, as the DNA end agrees better with TRBJ2-7. The CDR3 is 14 residues long. Germline values: CDR1 SGHRS, CDR2 YFSETQ. CDR3 loop: CASSVSGARNEQYF. The CDR3 bases are TGTGCCAGCAGCGTGTCGGGAGCAAGGAACGAGCAGTACTTC.

The J gene is TRBJ2-7, the V gene TRBV5-1, with a weak D call TRBD2 (5 bases). This CDR3 has 15 amino acids. The germline V gene has CDR1 SGHRS and CDR2 YFSETQ. Trimming left V 0 bases short and J 0 bases short, with 10 bases between. CDR3 DNA: TGCGCCAGCAGCTTGGCCCTAGCACCCTCCTACGAGCAGTACTTC. Amino acids: CASSLALAPSYEQYF.

There are a few counts of this clonotype. This chain joins TRBV20-1 and TRBJ2-1, with D possibly matching TRBD2 (5 bases). CDR1 is DFQATT and CDR2 is SNEGSKA in the germline V gene (reference sequence). This CDR3 is 10 amino acids long. Trimming left V 7 bases short and J 10 bases short, with 11 bases between. The CDR3 DNA is TGCAGTGTTAGGCCTAGCGAGCAGTTCTTC. Translated, it gives CSVRPSEQFF.

The chain combines TRBV10-3 with TRBJ2-7; TRBD2 agrees at 7 bases. The CDR3 is 15 residues long. The junction had 9 bases not matched to a gene; V was cut back by 0 bases and J by 7 bases. CDR1 and CDR2 from the germline V gene are ENHRY and SYGVKD. In DNA, the CDR3 is TGTGCCATCAGTGAGTCACGCGGGAGTAGCGGTGAGCAGTACTTC. This gives the protein CAISESRGSSGEQYF.

The sample holds a few counts of this clonotype. V and J are TRBV4-3 and TRBJ2-1; 10 bases are a match to TRBD2. Germline assignment: CDR1 LGHNA and CDR2 YSLEER. The CDR3 is 15 residues long. Trimming took 0 bases from V and 8 from J; bases not matched to a gene: 4. CDR3 protein: CASSQERAGGHEQFF. CDR3 sequence (DNA): TGCGCCAGCAGCCAAGAAAGAGCGGGAGGGCATGAGCAGTTCTTC.